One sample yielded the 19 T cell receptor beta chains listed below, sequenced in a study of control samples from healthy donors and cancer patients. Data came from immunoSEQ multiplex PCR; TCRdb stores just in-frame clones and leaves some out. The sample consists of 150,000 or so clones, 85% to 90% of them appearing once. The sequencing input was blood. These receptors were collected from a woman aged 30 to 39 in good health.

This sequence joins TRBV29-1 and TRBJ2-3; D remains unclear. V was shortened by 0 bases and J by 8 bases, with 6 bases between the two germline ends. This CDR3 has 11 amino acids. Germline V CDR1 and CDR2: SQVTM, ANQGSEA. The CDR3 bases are TGCAGCGTTGAAGATCTCGGTACGCAGTATTTT. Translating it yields CSVEDLGTQYF.

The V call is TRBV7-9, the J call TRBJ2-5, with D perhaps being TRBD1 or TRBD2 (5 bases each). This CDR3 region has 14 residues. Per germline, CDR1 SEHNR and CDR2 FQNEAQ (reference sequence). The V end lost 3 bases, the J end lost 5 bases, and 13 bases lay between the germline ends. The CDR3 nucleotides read TGTGCCAGCAGCTTGAACGGGGCCGGGGAGACCCAGTACTTC. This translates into CASSLNGAGETQYF.

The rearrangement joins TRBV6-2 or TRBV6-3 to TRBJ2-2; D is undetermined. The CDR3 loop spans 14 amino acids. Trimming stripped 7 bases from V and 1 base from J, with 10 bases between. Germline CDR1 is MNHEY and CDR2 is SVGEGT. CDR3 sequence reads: CASTPMRNTGELFF. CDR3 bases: TGTGCCAGCACCCCCATGCGGAACACCGGGGAGCTGTTTTTT.

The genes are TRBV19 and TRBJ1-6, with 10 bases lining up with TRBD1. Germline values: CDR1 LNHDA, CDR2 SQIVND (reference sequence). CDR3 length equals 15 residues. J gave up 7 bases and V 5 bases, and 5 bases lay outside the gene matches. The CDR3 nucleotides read TGTGCCAGTAGTGGGGGGACAGGGGCCAATTCACCCCTCCACTTT. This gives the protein CASSGGTGANSPLHF. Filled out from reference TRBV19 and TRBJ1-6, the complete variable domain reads DGGITQSPKYLFRKEGQNVTLSCEQNLNHDAMYWYRQDPGQGLRLIYYSQIVNDFQKGDIAEGYSVSREKKESFPLTVTSAQKNPTAFYLCASSGGTGANSPLHFGNGTRLTVT.

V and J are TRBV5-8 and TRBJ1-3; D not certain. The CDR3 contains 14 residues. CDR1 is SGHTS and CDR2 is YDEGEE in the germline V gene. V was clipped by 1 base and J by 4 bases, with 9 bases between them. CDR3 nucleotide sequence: TGTGCCAGCAGCTTGTCGGGGAGAGGAAACACCATATATTTT. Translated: CASSLSGRGNTIYF.

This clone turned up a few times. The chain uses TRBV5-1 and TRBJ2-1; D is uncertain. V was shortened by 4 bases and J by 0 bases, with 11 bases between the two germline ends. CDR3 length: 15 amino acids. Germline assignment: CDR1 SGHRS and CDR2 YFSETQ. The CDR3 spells CASSHTQSSYNEQFF. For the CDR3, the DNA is TGCGCCAGCAGCCATACTCAAAGCTCCTACAATGAGCAGTTCTTC.

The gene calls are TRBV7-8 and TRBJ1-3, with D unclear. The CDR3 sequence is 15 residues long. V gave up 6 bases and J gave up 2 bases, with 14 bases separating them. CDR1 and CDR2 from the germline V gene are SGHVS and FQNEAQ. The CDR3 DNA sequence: TGTGCCAGCAGGGAAGACATGGGCGCTGGAAACACCATATATTTT. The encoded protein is CASREDMGAGNTIYF.

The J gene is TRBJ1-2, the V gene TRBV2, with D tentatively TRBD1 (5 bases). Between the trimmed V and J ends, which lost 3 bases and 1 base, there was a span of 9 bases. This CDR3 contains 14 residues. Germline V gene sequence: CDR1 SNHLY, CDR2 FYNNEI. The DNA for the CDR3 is TGTGCCAGCAGTGATCGACAGAATAACTATGGCTACACCTTC. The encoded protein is CASSDRQNNYGYTF.

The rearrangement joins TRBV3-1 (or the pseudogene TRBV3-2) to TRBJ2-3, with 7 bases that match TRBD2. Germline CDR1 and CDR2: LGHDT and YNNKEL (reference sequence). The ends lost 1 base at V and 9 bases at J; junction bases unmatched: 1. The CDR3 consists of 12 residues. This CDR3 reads CASSQVGGTQYF. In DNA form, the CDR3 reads TGTGCCAGCAGCCAAGTCGGGGGGACGCAGTATTTT.

The CDR3 sequence is CAWASRDPLRRNTIYF. DNA for the CDR3: TGTGCCTGGGCCTCCCGGGATCCACTACGGCGAAACACCATATATTTT. V is TRBV30 and J is TRBJ1-3, with unresolved D. Germline assignment: CDR1 GTSNPN and CDR2 SVGIG (reference sequence). V dropped 5 bases and J dropped 5 bases, with 22 bases sitting between them. This CDR3 has 16 amino acids.

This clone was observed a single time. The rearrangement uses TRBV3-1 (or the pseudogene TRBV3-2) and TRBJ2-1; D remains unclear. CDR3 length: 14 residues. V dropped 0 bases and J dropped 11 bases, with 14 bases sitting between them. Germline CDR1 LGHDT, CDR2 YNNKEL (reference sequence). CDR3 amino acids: CASSQDIAEKKQFF. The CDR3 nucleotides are TGTGCCAGCAGCCAAGATATCGCCGAAAAGAAGCAGTTCTTC.

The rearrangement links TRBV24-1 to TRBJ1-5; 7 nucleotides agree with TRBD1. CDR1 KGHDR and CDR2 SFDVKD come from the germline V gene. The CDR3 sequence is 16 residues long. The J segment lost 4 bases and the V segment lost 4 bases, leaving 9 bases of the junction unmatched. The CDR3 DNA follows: TGTGCCACCAGTGAGAGTCGAGGGACAGTTAATCAGCCCCAGCATTTT. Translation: CATSESRGTVNQPQHF.

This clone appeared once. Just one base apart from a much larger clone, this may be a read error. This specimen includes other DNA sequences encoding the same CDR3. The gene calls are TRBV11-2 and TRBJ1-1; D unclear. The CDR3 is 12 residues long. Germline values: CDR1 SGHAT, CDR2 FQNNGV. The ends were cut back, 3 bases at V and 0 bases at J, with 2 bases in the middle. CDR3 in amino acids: CASSFVNTEAFF. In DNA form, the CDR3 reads TGTGCCAGCAGCTTTGTGAACACTGAAGCTTTCTTT.

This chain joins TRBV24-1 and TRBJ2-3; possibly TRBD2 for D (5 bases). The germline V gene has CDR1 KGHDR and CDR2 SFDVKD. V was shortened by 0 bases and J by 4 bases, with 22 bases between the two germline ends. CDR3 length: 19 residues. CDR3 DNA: TGTGCCACCAGTGATTTGCCAGATACGATAACGAGAGGGCCAGATACGCAGTATTTT. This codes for CATSDLPDTITRGPDTQYF.

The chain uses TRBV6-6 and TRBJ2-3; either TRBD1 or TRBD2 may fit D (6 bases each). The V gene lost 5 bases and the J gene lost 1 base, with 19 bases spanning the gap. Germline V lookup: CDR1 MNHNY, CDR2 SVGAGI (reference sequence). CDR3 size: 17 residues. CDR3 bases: TGTGCCAGCAGTCCTCGTTGGGGGGCCGATGGCACAGATACGCAGTATTTT. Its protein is CASSPRWGADGTDTQYF.

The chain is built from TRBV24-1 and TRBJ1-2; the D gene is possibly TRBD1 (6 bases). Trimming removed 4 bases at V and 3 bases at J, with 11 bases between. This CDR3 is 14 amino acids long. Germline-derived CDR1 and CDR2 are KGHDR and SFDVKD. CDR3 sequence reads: CATSDPTGYYGYTF. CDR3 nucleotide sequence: TGTGCCACCAGTGACCCTACAGGGTACTATGGCTACACCTTC.

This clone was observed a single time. In DNA, the CDR3 is TGTGCCAGCAGTTTAGTCAGTAGTCCGGCCCAGTACTTC. Amino acid sequence: CASSLVSSPAQYF. V gene TRBV12-3 or TRBV12-4 combines with J gene TRBJ2-5; D is unresolved. V was clipped by 1 base and J by 9 bases, with 12 bases between them. The CDR3 has 13 amino acids.

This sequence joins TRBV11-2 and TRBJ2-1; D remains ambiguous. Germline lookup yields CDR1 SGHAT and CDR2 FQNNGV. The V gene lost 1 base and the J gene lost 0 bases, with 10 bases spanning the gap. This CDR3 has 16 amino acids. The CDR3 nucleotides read TGTGCCAGCAGCTTAGCCGCAGCAAGCTCCTACAATGAGCAGTTCTTC. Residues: CASSLAAASSYNEQFF.

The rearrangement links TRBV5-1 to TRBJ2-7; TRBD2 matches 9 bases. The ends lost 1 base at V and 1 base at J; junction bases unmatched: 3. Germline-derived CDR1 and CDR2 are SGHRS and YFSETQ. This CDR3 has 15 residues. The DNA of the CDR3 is TGCGCCAGCAGCTTGCGGCGGGAGGGTTCCTACGAGCAGTACTTC. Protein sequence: CASSLRREGSYEQYF.